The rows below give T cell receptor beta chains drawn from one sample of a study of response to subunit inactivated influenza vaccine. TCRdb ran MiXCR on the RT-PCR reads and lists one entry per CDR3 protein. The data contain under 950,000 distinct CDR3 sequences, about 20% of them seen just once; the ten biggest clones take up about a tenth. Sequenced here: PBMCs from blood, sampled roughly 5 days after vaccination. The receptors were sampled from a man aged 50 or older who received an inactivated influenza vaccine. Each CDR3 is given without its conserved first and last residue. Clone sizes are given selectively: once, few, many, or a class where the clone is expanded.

cdr3_aa: ASSPLGQGARGELF
clone_size: .
v_call: TRBV25-1
j_call: TRBJ2-2

cdr3_aa: ASRRTVNQPQH
clone_size: few
v_call: TRBV12-3/TRBV12-4
j_call: TRBJ1-5

cdr3_aa: ASGETSGGPNTGELF
clone_size: few
v_call: TRBV10-1
j_call: TRBJ2-2

cdr3_aa: ASSRGSSTRGQF
clone_size: .
v_call: TRBV7-2
j_call: TRBJ2-1

cdr3_aa: AISESTPGEQY
clone_size: .
v_call: TRBV10-3
j_call: TRBJ2-7

cdr3_aa: ASSLAGSGPYNEQF
clone_size: many
v_call: TRBV12-3/TRBV12-4
j_call: TRBJ2-1

cdr3_aa: ASSVRGGRGLAGVGSYNEQF
clone_size: few
v_call: TRBV11-3
j_call: TRBJ2-1

cdr3_aa: SATGTVDAETQY
clone_size: .
v_call: TRBV20-1
j_call: TRBJ2-5

cdr3_aa: SARPIGTVSTDTQY
clone_size: once
v_call: TRBV20-1
j_call: TRBJ2-3

cdr3_aa: ASSLLGGPGVQSYEQY
clone_size: .
v_call: TRBV11-2
j_call: TRBJ2-7

cdr3_aa: ASGRINQPQH
clone_size: .
v_call: TRBV2
j_call: TRBJ1-5

cdr3_aa: SARADYEQY
clone_size: .
v_call: TRBV20-1
j_call: TRBJ2-7

cdr3_aa: SVADSYYGYT
clone_size: .
v_call: TRBV29-1
j_call: TRBJ1-2

cdr3_aa: ASFQGHEQF
clone_size: few
v_call: TRBV6-5
j_call: TRBJ2-1

cdr3_aa: SVASYHREYEQY
clone_size: few
v_call: TRBV29-1
j_call: TRBJ2-7

cdr3_aa: SVRGSQQSTDTQY
clone_size: few
v_call: TRBV29-1
j_call: TRBJ2-3

cdr3_aa: ASSYRSGYEQY
clone_size: once
v_call: TRBV6-5
j_call: TRBJ2-7

cdr3_aa: ASSPPGESYPYEQY
clone_size: .
v_call: TRBV14
j_call: TRBJ2-7

cdr3_aa: ASRATAGGSTDTQY
clone_size: .
v_call: TRBV4-2
j_call: TRBJ2-3

cdr3_aa: ASSRTGGQPQH
clone_size: .
v_call: TRBV13
j_call: TRBJ1-5

cdr3_aa: ASSPASKNEQF
clone_size: .
v_call: TRBV5-1
j_call: TRBJ2-1

cdr3_aa: ASSQALGGTYEQY
clone_size: .
v_call: TRBV4-2
j_call: TRBJ2-7

cdr3_aa: ASSLDRPRRGQDNEKLF
clone_size: .
v_call: TRBV5-6
j_call: TRBJ1-4

cdr3_aa: ASSLGPGGVYEQY
clone_size: .
v_call: TRBV7-2
j_call: TRBJ2-7

cdr3_aa: SAQRHHSNQPQH
clone_size: .
v_call: TRBV20-1
j_call: TRBJ1-5

cdr3_aa: ASSQEGTGTNTYEQY
clone_size: .
v_call: TRBV4-2
j_call: TRBJ2-7

cdr3_aa: ASTKVWTSGQETQY
clone_size: .
v_call: TRBV12-3/TRBV12-4
j_call: TRBJ2-5

cdr3_aa: SAMREAGTDTQY
clone_size: .
v_call: TRBV20-1
j_call: TRBJ2-3

cdr3_aa: AINSLSETSGGELF
clone_size: .
v_call: TRBV10-3
j_call: TRBJ2-2

cdr3_aa: ASSPRWGTGELF
clone_size: .
v_call: TRBV7-2
j_call: TRBJ2-2

cdr3_aa: ASSWDKTGSGHQPQH
clone_size: few
v_call: TRBV6-2/TRBV6-3
j_call: TRBJ1-5

cdr3_aa: ASSGPRLSDEQY
clone_size: many
v_call: TRBV28
j_call: TRBJ2-7

cdr3_aa: ASSLNWQGDSPLH
clone_size: many
v_call: TRBV5-1
j_call: TRBJ1-6

cdr3_aa: SASTGSYNSPLH
clone_size: few
v_call: TRBV20-1
j_call: TRBJ1-6

cdr3_aa: AISGMTGTGGDEQY
clone_size: .
v_call: TRBV10-3
j_call: TRBJ2-7

cdr3_aa: SAPPWTSGRVNEQF
clone_size: .
v_call: TRBV20-1
j_call: TRBJ2-1

cdr3_aa: ASTLNRGRGYT
clone_size: .
v_call: TRBV27
j_call: TRBJ1-2

cdr3_aa: ASSHWGGNEQF
clone_size: .
v_call: TRBV5-6
j_call: TRBJ2-1

cdr3_aa: SVVAGSYNEQF
clone_size: many
v_call: TRBV29-1
j_call: TRBJ2-1

cdr3_aa: ASSKSMLNTEAF
clone_size: few
v_call: TRBV7-9
j_call: TRBJ1-1

cdr3_aa: ASSHGIVGGAF
clone_size: few
v_call: TRBV12-3/TRBV12-4
j_call: TRBJ1-1

cdr3_aa: ASSYGGAGEQY
clone_size: few
v_call: TRBV6-6
j_call: TRBJ2-7

cdr3_aa: ASSQGVNNEQF
clone_size: few
v_call: TRBV14
j_call: TRBJ2-1

cdr3_aa: ASSPPHPAGAYNEQF
clone_size: few
v_call: TRBV6-1
j_call: TRBJ2-1

cdr3_aa: ASSLIGETGELF
clone_size: once
v_call: TRBV7-3
j_call: TRBJ2-2

cdr3_aa: ASSFNWVSEQY
clone_size: few
v_call: TRBV5-5
j_call: TRBJ2-7

cdr3_aa: ASSVGGSSTDTQY
clone_size: .
v_call: TRBV9
j_call: TRBJ2-3

cdr3_aa: ATSIAGTWTSYEQY
clone_size: few
v_call: TRBV15
j_call: TRBJ2-7

cdr3_aa: ASSPSEGDSYNEQF
clone_size: .
v_call: TRBV7-8
j_call: TRBJ2-1

cdr3_aa: SAMANSAARPSMDTQY
clone_size: .
v_call: TRBV20-1
j_call: TRBJ2-3

cdr3_aa: ATQTGTGSYGYT
clone_size: .
v_call: TRBV6-1
j_call: TRBJ1-2

cdr3_aa: ASSQGWTSGGYEQY
clone_size: .
v_call: TRBV4-3
j_call: TRBJ2-7

cdr3_aa: ASSLVGTGFMNEQY
clone_size: few
v_call: TRBV7-2
j_call: TRBJ2-7

cdr3_aa: ASSLAFKTQGGSNVLT
clone_size: few
v_call: TRBV5-1
j_call: TRBJ2-6

cdr3_aa: ASSEATALLSSYEQY
clone_size: many
v_call: TRBV10-2
j_call: TRBJ2-7

cdr3_aa: SALGTSGKVGEQF
clone_size: .
v_call: TRBV20-1
j_call: TRBJ2-1

cdr3_aa: AWAEAGFDQPQH
clone_size: few
v_call: TRBV30
j_call: TRBJ1-5

cdr3_aa: ASSLGGQFTDTQY
clone_size: .
v_call: TRBV7-9
j_call: TRBJ2-3

cdr3_aa: ASSISRTKLF
clone_size: .
v_call: TRBV19
j_call: TRBJ1-4

cdr3_aa: ASNRGVTGELF
clone_size: .
v_call: TRBV12-3/TRBV12-4
j_call: TRBJ2-2